A single sample is the source of the 10 T cell receptor beta chains below, sequenced in a study of T cell clones after liver transplantation. This table comes from immunoSEQ multiplex PCR, and its TCRdb copy is limited to in-frame clones, with some not included. The table has roughly 100,000 clones, around 84% seen once. The sample in question was CD4+ T cells from blood, obtained approximately 45 months after liver transplant. These receptors all stem from a human patient who received a liver transplant. These T cells may partly come from the graft donor.

This clone is a singleton in its sample. The V and J genes are TRBV2 and TRBJ2-5; D is perhaps TRBD2 (6 bases). Germline V gene data show CDR1 as SNHLY and CDR2 as FYNNEI. V was clipped by 6 bases and J by 5 bases, with 13 bases between them. The CDR3 has 13 amino acids. This CDR3 is CASSVGGRETQYF. CDR3 DNA: TGTGCCAGCAGCGTCGGGGGAAGGGAGACCCAGTACTTC.

This clone was seen just once. The CDR3 coding sequence is TGTGCCAGTACCTCCCAGGGGTTTGCAACTAATGAAAAACTGTTTTTT. Translation gives CASTSQGFATNEKLFF. V and J are TRBV19 and TRBJ1-4, with D tentatively TRBD1 (6 bases). Germline V CDR1 and CDR2: LNHDA, SQIVND (reference sequence). Trimming shortened V by 7 bases and J by 0 bases, and 15 bases separated the two germline ends. The CDR3 contains 16 residues.

The rearrangement uses TRBV7-6 and TRBJ2-3; the match to TRBD2 covers 9 bases. Trimming at V came to 3 bases and at J to 4 bases, leaving 2 bases not matched to a gene. The CDR3 runs to 14 residues. CDR1 SGHVS and CDR2 FNYEAQ come from the germline V gene. CDR3 sequence: CASSFGGGADTQYF. Here the CDR3 DNA reads TGTGCCAGCAGCTTCGGCGGGGGGGCAGATACGCAGTATTTT.

V is TRBV4-1 and J is TRBJ1-4; unclear D gene. Germline loops: CDR1 MGHRA, CDR2 YSYEKL. The V and J ends lost 3 bases and 4 bases respectively, with 15 bases between them. The CDR3 totals 16 residues. CDR3 protein: CASSHIKLEGNEKLFF. DNA for the CDR3: TGCGCCAGCAGCCACATCAAACTAGAGGGTAATGAAAAACTGTTTTTT.

J is TRBJ2-1 and V is TRBV5-1; D ambiguous. The CDR3 is made up of 12 amino acids. Germline lookup yields CDR1 SGHRS and CDR2 YFSETQ. V lost 4 bases, J lost 8 bases, and 10 bases lay in between. CDR3 sequence: CASSLPSDEQFF. The CDR3 nucleotides read TGCGCCAGCAGCCTCCCCAGCGATGAGCAGTTCTTC.

This rearrangement joins TRBV6-6 to TRBJ2-4; perhaps TRBD2 as D (5 bases). The CDR3 is 16 amino acids. Germline assignment: CDR1 MNHNY and CDR2 SVGAGI (reference sequence). With 6 bases removed from V and 0 bases from J, the gap between germline ends came to 15 bases. The CDR3 DNA sequence: TGTGCCAGCAGCTCCTCTAGCATCCTAGCCAAAAACATTCAGTACTTC. It translates to CASSSSSILAKNIQYF.

This clone showed up just a few times. This chain joins TRBV30 and TRBJ2-7; the D gene is possibly TRBD1 (6 bases). V dropped 5 bases and J dropped 3 bases, with 14 bases sitting between them. CDR1 is GTSNPN and CDR2 is SVGIG in the germline V gene (reference sequence). The CDR3 loop spans 13 amino acids. Here the CDR3 reads CAWGRGGDYEQYF. The CDR3 bases are TGTGCCTGGGGGCGTGGGGGCGACTACGAGCAGTACTTC.

The chain employs TRBV5-1 and TRBJ2-5; D ambiguous. Deletions cut 4 bases from V and 2 bases from J, with 9 bases between. Germline loops: CDR1 SGHRS, CDR2 YFSETQ. The CDR3 has 13 residues. The DNA of the CDR3 is TGCGCCAGCAGCCCCCAGCGTCAAGAGACCCAGTACTTC. Protein product: CASSPQRQETQYF.

V usage is TRBV7-8 and J usage is TRBJ1-3; D call uncertain. This CDR3 spans 15 amino acids. Germline lookup yields CDR1 SGHVS and CDR2 FQNEAQ. V lost 5 bases to trimming and J lost 6 bases, with 17 bases between them. CDR3 region: CASSPRSGRVNTIYF. CDR3 DNA sequence: TGTGCCAGCAGCCCCCGTAGTGGACGAGTAAACACCATATATTTT.

The V call is TRBV6-5, the J call TRBJ1-5; possible D gene TRBD1, 6 bases. This CDR3 spans 14 amino acids. Trimming left V 4 bases short and J 5 bases short, with 12 bases between. Germline CDR1 and CDR2: MNHEY and SVGAGI. Written as DNA, the CDR3 is TGTGCCAGCAGTTCGGACAGACTAGATCAGCCCCAGCATTTT. Translated, it gives CASSSDRLDQPQHF.